This T cell receptor beta chain was sequenced during a study of CD8 T cells in ankylosing spondylitis. This clonotype has a handful of counts. Its target is unknown. Using quantitative 5'-RACE with molecular barcodes, the authors made TCR beta libraries. Using its own MiXCR run on the 5' RACE reads, TCRdb lists one record per CDR3 protein. Of about 250,000 distinct CDR3 sequences in the sample, approximately 30% are singletons; the top ten hold approximately 4.6%. General study points: There were earlier reports of some motif variants in reactive arthritis synovial fluid and blood. In ankylosing spondylitis patients, matched synovial fluid reportedly showed significant enrichment of disease-linked clones.

The sequenced material came from blood, either unsorted or a sorted T cell fraction (not recorded which). The source is a male donor with ankylosing spondylitis or in good health (not recorded which).

CDR3 DNA: TGTGCCAGCAGACGGACAGGGAGGGGCTACACCTTC. Translating gives CASRRTGRGYTF. The chain recombines TRBV28 with TRBJ1-2; 8 bases fit TRBD1. The CDR3 length is 12 residues. Per the germline V gene, CDR1 is MDHEN and CDR2 is SYDVKM. The J segment lost 8 bases and the V segment lost 6 bases, leaving 5 bases of the junction unmatched.